The present entry profiles one TCR beta chain with its context. Assay used: immunoSEQ multiplex PCR; TCRdb lists only in-frame clones, some missing. The sample shows about 490,000 clones, 70% to 80% of them seen only once. These data are taken from a study of shared clonotypes between healthy human individuals. Looking at the study overall: The donors, two women and a few men, were aged 18 to 49.

Healthy HIV-negative adults without recent acute infections or vaccinations served as donors. The CDR3 length is 10 residues. V dropped 5 bases and J dropped 8 bases, with 9 bases sitting between them. Germline values: CDR1 DFQATT, CDR2 SNEGSKA (reference sequence). The sequence came from a woman in her thirties or forties in good health. Some clones in this sample may be carry-over from other donors' samples. The sample taken for sequencing was PBMCs. The rearrangement uses TRBV20-1 and TRBJ1-2, with a possible D match to TRBD1 (6 bases). The CDR3 bases are TGCAGTGCTGGACAGTTCGGCTACACCTTC. Protein sequence: CSAGQFGYTF.